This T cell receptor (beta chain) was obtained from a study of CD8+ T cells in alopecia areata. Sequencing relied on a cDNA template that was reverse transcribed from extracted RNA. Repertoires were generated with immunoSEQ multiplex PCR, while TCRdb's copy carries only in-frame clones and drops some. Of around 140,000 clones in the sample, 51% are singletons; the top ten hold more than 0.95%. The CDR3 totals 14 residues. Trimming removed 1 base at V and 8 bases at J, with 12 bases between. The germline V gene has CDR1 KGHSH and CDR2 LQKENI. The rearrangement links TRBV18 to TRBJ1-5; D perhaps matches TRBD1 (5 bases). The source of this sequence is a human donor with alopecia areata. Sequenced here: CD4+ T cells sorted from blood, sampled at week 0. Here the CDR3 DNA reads TGTGCCAGCTCACCACGGGGCGGGTTGGAGCCCCAGCATTTT. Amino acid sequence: CASSPRGGLEPQHF. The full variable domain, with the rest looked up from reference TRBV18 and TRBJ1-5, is NAGVMQNPRHLVRRRGQEARLRCSPMKGHSHVYWYRQLPEEGLKFMVYLQKENIIDESGMPKERFSAEFPKEGPSILRIQQVVRGDSAAYFCASSPRGGLEPQHFGDGTRLSIL.